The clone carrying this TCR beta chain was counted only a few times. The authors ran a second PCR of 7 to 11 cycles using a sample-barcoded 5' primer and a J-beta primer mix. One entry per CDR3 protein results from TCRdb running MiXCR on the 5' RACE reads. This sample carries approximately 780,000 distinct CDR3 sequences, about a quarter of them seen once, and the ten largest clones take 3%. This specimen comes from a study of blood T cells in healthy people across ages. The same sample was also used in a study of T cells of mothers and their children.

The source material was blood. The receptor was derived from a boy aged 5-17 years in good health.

The CDR3 here is CASSRDSTPPYEQYF. The CDR3 nucleotides read TGTGCCAGCAGCAGGGACTCGACCCCGCCCTACGAGCAGTACTTC. This chain connects TRBV6-6 to TRBJ2-7; a weak D match, TRBD2 (6 bases). Germline values: CDR1 MNHNY, CDR2 SVGAGI (reference sequence). This CDR3 spans 15 amino acids. V lost 6 bases, J lost 2 bases, and 17 bases lay in between.